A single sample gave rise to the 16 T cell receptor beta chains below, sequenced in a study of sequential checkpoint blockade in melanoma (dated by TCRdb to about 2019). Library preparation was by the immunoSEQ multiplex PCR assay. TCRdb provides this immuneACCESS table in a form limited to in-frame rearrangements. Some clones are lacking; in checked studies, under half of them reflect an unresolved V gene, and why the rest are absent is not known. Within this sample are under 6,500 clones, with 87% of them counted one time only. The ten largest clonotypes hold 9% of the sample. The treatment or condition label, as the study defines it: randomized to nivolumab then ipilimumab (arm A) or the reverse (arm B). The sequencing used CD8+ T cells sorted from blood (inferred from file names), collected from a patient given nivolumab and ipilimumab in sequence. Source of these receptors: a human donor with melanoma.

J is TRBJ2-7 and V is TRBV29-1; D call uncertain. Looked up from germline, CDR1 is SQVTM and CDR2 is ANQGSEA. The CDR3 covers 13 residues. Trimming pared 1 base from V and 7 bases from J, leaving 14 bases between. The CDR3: CSVEVADIREQYF. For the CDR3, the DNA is TGCAGCGTTGAAGTGGCAGACATTCGAGAGCAGTACTTC.

CDR3 protein: CATSRGVRQSNYEQYF. CDR3 sequence (DNA): TGTGCCACCAGCAGAGGGGTTAGACAGTCAAACTACGAGCAGTACTTC. The J gene is TRBJ2-7, the V gene TRBV15; D might be TRBD1 (5 bases). V shed 1 base and J shed 3 bases, with 16 bases lying between them. This CDR3 has 16 amino acids. CDR1 LNHNV and CDR2 YYDKDF come from the germline V gene (reference sequence).

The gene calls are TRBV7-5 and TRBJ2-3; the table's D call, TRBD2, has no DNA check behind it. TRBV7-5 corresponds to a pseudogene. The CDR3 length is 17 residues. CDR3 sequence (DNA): TGTGCCAGAAGCTCCCCGGAAACGGGAGGGGGCTCAGATACGCAGTATTTT. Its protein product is CARSSPETGGGSDTQYF.

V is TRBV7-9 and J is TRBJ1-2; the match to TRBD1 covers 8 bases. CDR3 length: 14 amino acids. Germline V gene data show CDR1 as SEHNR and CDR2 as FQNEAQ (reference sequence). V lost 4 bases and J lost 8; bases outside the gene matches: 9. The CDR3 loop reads CASSWGQDRAGYTF. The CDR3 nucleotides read TGTGCCAGCAGCTGGGGACAGGACAGGGCGGGCTACACCTTC.

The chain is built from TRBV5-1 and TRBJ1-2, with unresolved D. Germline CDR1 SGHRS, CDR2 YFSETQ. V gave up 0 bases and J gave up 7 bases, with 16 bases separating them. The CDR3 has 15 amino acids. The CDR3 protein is CASSLGGVDLFGYTF. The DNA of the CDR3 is TGCGCCAGCAGCTTGGGCGGGGTCGATCTCTTTGGCTACACCTTC.

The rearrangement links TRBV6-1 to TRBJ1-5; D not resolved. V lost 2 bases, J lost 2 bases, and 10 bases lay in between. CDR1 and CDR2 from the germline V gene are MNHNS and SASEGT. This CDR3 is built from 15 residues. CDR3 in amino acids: CASSESQEGNQPQHF. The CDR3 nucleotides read TGTGCCAGCAGTGAAAGTCAGGAAGGCAATCAGCCCCAGCATTTT.

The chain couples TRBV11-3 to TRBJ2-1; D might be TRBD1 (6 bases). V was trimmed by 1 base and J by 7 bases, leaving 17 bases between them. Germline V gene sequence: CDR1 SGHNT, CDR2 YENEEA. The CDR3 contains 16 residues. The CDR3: CASSLGRGQGPNEQFF. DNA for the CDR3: TGTGCCAGCAGCTTAGGCCGGGGACAAGGACCTAATGAGCAGTTCTTC.

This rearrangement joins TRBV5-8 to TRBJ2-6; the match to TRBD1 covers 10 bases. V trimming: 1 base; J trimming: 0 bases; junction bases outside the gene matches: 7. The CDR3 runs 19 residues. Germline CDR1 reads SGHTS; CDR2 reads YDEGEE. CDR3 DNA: TGTGCCAGCAGCTTGTCCCCGGGACAGGGGCACTCTGGGGCCAACGTCCTGACTTTC. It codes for CASSLSPGQGHSGANVLTF.

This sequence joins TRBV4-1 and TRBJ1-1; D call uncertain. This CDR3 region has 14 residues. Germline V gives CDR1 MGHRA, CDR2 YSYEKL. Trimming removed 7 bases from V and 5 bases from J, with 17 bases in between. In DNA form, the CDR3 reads TGCGCCAGCACCCCGGTGGAGGGTGGTACTGAAGCTTTCTTT. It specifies CASTPVEGGTEAFF.

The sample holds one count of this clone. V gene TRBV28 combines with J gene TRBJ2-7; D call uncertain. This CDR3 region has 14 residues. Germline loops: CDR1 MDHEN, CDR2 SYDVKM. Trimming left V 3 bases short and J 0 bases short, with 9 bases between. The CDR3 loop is CASSFGLVSYEQYF. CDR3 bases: TGTGCCAGCAGTTTTGGCCTAGTCTCCTACGAGCAGTACTTC.

The CDR3 here is CASSQLTGEQRQETQYF. The CDR3 DNA is TGTGCCAGCAGCCAACTCACAGGGGAGCAGCGGCAAGAGACCCAGTACTTC. V usage is TRBV14 and J usage is TRBJ2-5; 7 bases agree with TRBD1. Per germline, CDR1 SGHDN and CDR2 FVKESK. CDR3 length: 17 residues. V gave up 2 bases and J gave up 2 bases; unmatched junction bases: 11.

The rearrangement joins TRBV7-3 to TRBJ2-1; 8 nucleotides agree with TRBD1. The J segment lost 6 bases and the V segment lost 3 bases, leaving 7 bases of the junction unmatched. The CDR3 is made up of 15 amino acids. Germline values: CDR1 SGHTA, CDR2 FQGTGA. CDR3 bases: TGTGCCAGCAGCTTGACAGGGGCTCACGCCAATGAGCAGTTCTTC. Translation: CASSLTGAHANEQFF. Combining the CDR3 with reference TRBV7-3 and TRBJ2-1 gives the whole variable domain GAGVSQTPSNKVTEKGKYVELRCDPISGHTALYWYRQSLGQGPEFLIYFQGTGAADDSGLPNDRFFAVRPEGSVSTLKIQRTERGDSAVYLCASSLTGAHANEQFFGPGTRLTVL.

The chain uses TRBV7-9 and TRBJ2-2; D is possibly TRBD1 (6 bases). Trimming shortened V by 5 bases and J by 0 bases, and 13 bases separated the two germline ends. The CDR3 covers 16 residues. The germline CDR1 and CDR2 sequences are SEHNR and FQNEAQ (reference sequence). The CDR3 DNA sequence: TGTGCCAGCAGCCAAAACAGGGTTTCGAACACCGGGGAGCTGTTTTTT. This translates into CASSQNRVSNTGELFF. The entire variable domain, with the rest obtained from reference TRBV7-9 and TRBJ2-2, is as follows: DTGVSQNPRHKITKRGQNVTFRCDPISEHNRLYWYRQTLGQGPEFLTYFQNEAQLEKSRLLSDRFSAERPKGSFSTLEIQRTEQGDSAMYLCASSQNRVSNTGELFFGEGSRLTVL.

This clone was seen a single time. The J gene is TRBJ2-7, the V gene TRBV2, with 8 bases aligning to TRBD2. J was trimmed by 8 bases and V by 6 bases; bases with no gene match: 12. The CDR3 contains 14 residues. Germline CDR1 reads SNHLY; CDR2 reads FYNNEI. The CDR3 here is CASSDTTGRVKQYF. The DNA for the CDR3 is TGTGCCAGCAGCGACACTACCGGGAGGGTCAAGCAGTACTTC. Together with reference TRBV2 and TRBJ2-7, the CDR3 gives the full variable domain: EPEVTQTPSHQVTQMGQEVILRCVPISNHLYFYWYRQILGQKVEFLVSFYNNEISEKSEIFDDQFSVERPDGSNFTLKIRSTKLEDSAMYFCASSDTTGRVKQYFGPGTRLTVT.

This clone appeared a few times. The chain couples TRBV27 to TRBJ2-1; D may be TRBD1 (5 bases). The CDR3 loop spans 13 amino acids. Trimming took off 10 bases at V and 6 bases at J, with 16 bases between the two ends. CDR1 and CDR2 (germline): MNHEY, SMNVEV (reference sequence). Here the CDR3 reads CAIILDNSNEQFF. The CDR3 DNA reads TGTGCCATCATCTTGGACAATTCCAATGAGCAGTTCTTC.

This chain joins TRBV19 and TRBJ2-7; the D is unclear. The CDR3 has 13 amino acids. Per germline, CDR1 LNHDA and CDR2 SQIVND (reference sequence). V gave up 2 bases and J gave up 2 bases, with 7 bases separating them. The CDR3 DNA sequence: TGTGCCAGTAGTATAACCATAGCCTACGAGCAGTACTTC. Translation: CASSITIAYEQYF. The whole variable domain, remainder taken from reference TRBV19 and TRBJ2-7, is DGGITQSPKYLFRKEGQNVTLSCEQNLNHDAMYWYRQDPGQGLRLIYYSQIVNDFQKGDIAEGYSVSREKKESFPLTVTSAQKNPTAFYLCASSITIAYEQYFGPGTRLTVT.